The following is a TCR beta chain sequence with its context. As yet, its antigen is unknown. This entry comes from a study of T cell responses to AZD1222 COVID-19 vaccine. General study results and limits: Nearly half of spike-specific TCRs reportedly go after variant regions that carry no mutations. Increases in Spike-specific TCR breadth and depth were seen after two AZD1222 doses.

The assay was immunoSEQ multiplex PCR, and TCRdb's table has in-frame clones only and misses some. The sample yields under 110,000 clones, about 90% seen once. The V gene's germline CDR1 is SGHTA and CDR2 FQGNSA. CDR3 length: 14 amino acids. The junction had 6 bases not matched to a gene; V was cut back by 5 bases and J by 6 bases. The genes are TRBV7-2 and TRBJ1-5, with 8 bases matching TRBD1. Sequencing used peripheral blood, obtained 28 days after the second AZD1222 dose. The clonotype originates from an adult who received the AZD1222 COVID-19 vaccine. This CDR3 is CASSPGTGRQPQHF. CDR3 DNA: TGTGCCAGCAGCCCAGGGACAGGCCGTCAGCCCCAGCATTTT.